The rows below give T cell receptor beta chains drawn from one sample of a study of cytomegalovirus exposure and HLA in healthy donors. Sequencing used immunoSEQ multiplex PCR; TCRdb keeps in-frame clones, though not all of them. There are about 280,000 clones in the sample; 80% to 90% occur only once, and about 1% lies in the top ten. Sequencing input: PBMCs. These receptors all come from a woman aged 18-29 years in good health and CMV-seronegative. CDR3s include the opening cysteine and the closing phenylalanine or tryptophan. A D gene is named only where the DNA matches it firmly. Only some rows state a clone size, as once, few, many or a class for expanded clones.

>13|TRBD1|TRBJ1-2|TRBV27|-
CASSLGQGGGYTF
TGTGCCAGCAGTTTAGGACAGGGTGGTGGCTACACCTTC
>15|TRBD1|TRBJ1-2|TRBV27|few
CASSYSRGRHDGYTF
TGTGCCAGCAGTTATTCCAGGGGGCGCCACGATGGCTACACCTTC
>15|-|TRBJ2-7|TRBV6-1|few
CASSEVAESSYEQYF
TGTGCCAGCAGTGAAGTAGCGGAGAGCTCCTACGAGCAGTACTTC
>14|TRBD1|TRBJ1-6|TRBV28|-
CASTTGQGDSPLHF
TGTGCCAGCACTACTGGACAGGGGGACTCACCCCTCCACTTT
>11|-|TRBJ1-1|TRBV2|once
CASRTRGEAFF
TGTGCCAGCAGGACGAGAGGGGAAGCTTTCTTT
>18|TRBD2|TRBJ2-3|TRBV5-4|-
CASSTRGLAGVGTDTQYF
TGTGCCAGCAGCACGAGGGGACTAGCGGGAGTAGGGACAGATACGCAGTATTTT
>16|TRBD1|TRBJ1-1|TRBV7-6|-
CASSQQQGRLNTEAFF
TGTGCCAGCAGCCAACAACAGGGGAGGTTGAACACTGAAGCTTTCTTT
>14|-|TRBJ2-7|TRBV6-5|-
CASSYSPGDYEQYF
TGTGCCAGCAGTTACTCGCCAGGGGACTACGAGCAGTACTTC
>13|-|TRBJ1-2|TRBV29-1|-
CSVEQANNYGYTF
TGCAGCGTTGAACAGGCTAATAACTATGGCTACACCTTC
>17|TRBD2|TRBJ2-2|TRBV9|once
CASSLTSGGPNTGELFF
TGTGCCAGCAGCCTGACTAGCGGGGGTCCAAACACCGGGGAGCTGTTTTTT
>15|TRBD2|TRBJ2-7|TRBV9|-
CASSVAGTSVYEQYF
TGTGCCAGCAGCGTAGCCGGGACTAGCGTCTACGAGCAGTACTTC
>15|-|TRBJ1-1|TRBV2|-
CASSGGARRDTEAFF
TGTGCCAGCAGTGGGGGAGCCCGAAGGGACACTGAAGCTTTCTTT
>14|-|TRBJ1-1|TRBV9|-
CASSPLGRNTEAFF
TGTGCCAGCAGCCCCCTGGGGAGAAACACTGAAGCTTTCTTT
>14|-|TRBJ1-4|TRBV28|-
CASAGLTTNEKLFF
TGTGCCAGCGCGGGGCTTACGACTAATGAAAAACTGTTTTTT
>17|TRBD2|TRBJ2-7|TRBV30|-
CAWSPGSGRITSYEQYF
TGTGCCTGGAGTCCGGGTAGCGGGAGGATTACTTCCTACGAGCAGTACTTC
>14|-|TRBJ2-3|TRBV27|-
CASSLGGGPDTQYF
TGTGCCAGCAGTTTGGGAGGAGGCCCAGATACGCAGTATTTT